The 29 T cell receptor beta chains given below trace back to one sample, sequenced in a study of technical replicates of blood from a handful of donors. Assay used: immunoSEQ multiplex PCR; TCRdb lists only in-frame clones, some missing. The sample has some 80,000 clones; approximately 94% are singletons. Sequencing input: T cells isolated from PBMCs. The receptors here all came from a human donor in good health.

The chain has TRBV14 and TRBJ2-5; tentatively, D is TRBD2 (6 bases). Deletions cut 3 bases from V and 4 bases from J, with 12 bases between. This CDR3 has 14 amino acids. Per the germline V gene, CDR1 is SGHDN and CDR2 is FVKESK. The DNA of the CDR3 is TGTGCCAGCAGCCACGGGGGAACCAGAGAGACCCAGTACTTC. Translated: CASSHGGTRETQYF.

The chain uses TRBV7-3 and TRBJ2-1; D is possibly TRBD1 (6 bases). The V gene lost 2 bases and the J gene lost 5 bases, with 13 bases spanning the gap. The CDR3 runs to 15 residues. Germline CDR1 and CDR2: SGHTA and FQGTGA. The CDR3 spells CASSLDRAGDNEQFF. CDR3 bases: TGTGCCAGCAGCTTAGACCGCGCAGGGGACAATGAGCAGTTCTTC.

The chain is built from TRBV19 and TRBJ1-5, with D possibly being TRBD1 (5 bases). Germline-derived CDR1 and CDR2 are LNHDA and SQIVND (reference sequence). The ends were cut back, 5 bases at V and 1 base at J, with 12 bases in the middle. This CDR3 has 15 amino acids. The CDR3 spells CASSQTVLSNQPQHF. The CDR3 DNA follows: TGTGCCAGTAGTCAGACAGTTCTAAGCAATCAGCCCCAGCATTTT.

J is TRBJ2-7 and V is TRBV5-5; D is perhaps TRBD2 (5 bases). The V end was cut by 0 bases, the J end by 6 bases, with 10 bases between. The CDR3 runs to 13 residues. The germline CDR1 and CDR2 sequences are SGHKS and YYEKEE (reference sequence). As DNA, the CDR3 is TGTGCCAGCAGCTTGGGGGAGCGCGGCGAGCAGTACTTC. Translation gives CASSLGERGEQYF.

This chain links TRBV5-1 with TRBJ2-3; D call uncertain. The CDR3 loop spans 14 amino acids. Germline CDR1 reads SGHRS; CDR2 reads YFSETQ. Deletions cut 4 bases from V and 6 bases from J, with 15 bases between. In nucleotides, the CDR3 is TGCGCCAGCAGCATCAACGGGTGGCCGGATACGCAGTATTTT. It codes for CASSINGWPDTQYF.

The rearrangement uses TRBV9 and TRBJ1-5, with a possible D match to TRBD1 (6 bases). Germline CDR1 SGDLS, CDR2 YYNGEE. The CDR3 is 16 residues long. The germline V and J ends were trimmed by 4 bases and 1 base, with 15 bases remaining between them. CDR3 region: CASSPGVGASNQPQHF. The CDR3 nucleotides are TGTGCCAGCAGCCCAGGCGTGGGGGCGAGCAATCAGCCCCAGCATTTT.

V usage is TRBV5-6 and J usage is TRBJ2-7, with TRBD1 matching over 11 bases. Germline values: CDR1 SGHDT, CDR2 YYEEEE. The V segment lost 0 bases and the J segment 7 bases; nucleotides outside the gene matches: 3. The CDR3 is 14 residues long. This CDR3 reads CASSLGTGGREQYF. The CDR3 DNA reads as TGTGCCAGCAGCTTGGGGACAGGGGGCCGGGAGCAGTACTTC.

The chain uses TRBV7-9 and TRBJ1-1; D perhaps matches TRBD1 (6 bases). Trimming removed 3 bases from V and 0 bases from J, with 14 bases in between. CDR1 SEHNR and CDR2 FQNEAQ come from the germline V gene (reference sequence). The CDR3 covers 16 residues. The CDR3 protein is CASSLGRGHLNTEAFF. The CDR3 bases are TGTGCCAGCAGCTTGGGACGGGGACACTTGAACACTGAAGCTTTCTTT.

This chain joins TRBV5-4 and TRBJ2-7, with a possible D match to TRBD2 (5 bases). Germline CDR1 SGHNT, CDR2 YYREEE (reference sequence). This CDR3 region has 14 residues. V was pared by 0 bases and J by 0 bases, with 7 bases between. The CDR3 region is CASSLAEASYEQYF. For the CDR3, the DNA is TGTGCCAGCAGCTTGGCGGAGGCCTCCTACGAGCAGTACTTC.

V and J are TRBV2 and TRBJ2-2; D not resolved. V was clipped by 4 bases and J by 7 bases, with 10 bases between them. The CDR3 loop spans 13 amino acids. Germline-derived CDR1 and CDR2 are SNHLY and FYNNEI. CDR3 DNA sequence: TGTGCCAGCAGTGGAGAGGTGGGCGGGGAGCTGTTTTTT. Amino acids: CASSGEVGGELFF. Together with reference TRBV2 and TRBJ2-2, the CDR3 gives the full variable domain: EPEVTQTPSHQVTQMGQEVILRCVPISNHLYFYWYRQILGQKVEFLVSFYNNEISEKSEIFDDQFSVERPDGSNFTLKIRSTKLEDSAMYFCASSGEVGGELFFGEGSRLTVL.

The chain is built from TRBV5-4 and TRBJ1-2, with 11 nucleotides matching TRBD1. The length of the CDR3 is 15 residues. Germline loops: CDR1 SGHNT, CDR2 YYREEE (reference sequence). The V gene end was trimmed by 4 bases and the J gene end by 8 bases; junction bases not matched to a gene: 10. CDR3 amino acids: CASSPSRDRGGGYTF. CDR3 nucleotide sequence: TGTGCCAGCAGCCCTTCCCGGGACAGGGGGGGAGGCTACACCTTC.

This chain links TRBV4-1 with TRBJ1-1; D perhaps matches TRBD1 (5 bases). CDR3 length equals 15 residues. Germline V gene lookup returns CDR1 MGHRA and CDR2 YSYEKL. Trimming cost V 0 bases and J 3 bases, with 11 bases left between them. The CDR3 DNA reads TGCGCCAGCAGCCAAGAGCACGTAGGGGACACTGAAGCTTTCTTT. Its protein product is CASSQEHVGDTEAFF.

This clone appeared once. This sequence joins TRBV6-1 and TRBJ2-1; D is unresolved. This CDR3 region has 15 residues. From germline, CDR1 is MNHNS and CDR2 SASEGT. V lost 3 bases and J 12 bases, leaving 21 bases between the germline ends. As DNA, the CDR3 is TGTGCCAGCAGTGACCACGCGTCCGCCTTTCTTGGGCAGTTCTTC. Its translation: CASSDHASAFLGQFF.

This clone was counted a single time. The chain employs TRBV4-2 and TRBJ2-7; D is perhaps TRBD2 (5 bases). CDR3 length: 16 amino acids. Germline loops: CDR1 LGHNA, CDR2 YNFKEQ. V shed 4 bases and J shed 4 bases, with 20 bases lying between them. Written as DNA, the CDR3 is TGTGCCAGCAGCCCCCGGACTGGCGGCCCCAATTACGAGCAGTACTTC. It yields the protein CASSPRTGGPNYEQYF.

V usage is TRBV9 and J usage is TRBJ2-5, with 8 positions matching TRBD1. Per the germline V gene, CDR1 is SGDLS and CDR2 is YYNGEE. With 0 bases clipped from V and 5 bases from J, the junction kept 9 bases outside the gene matches. The CDR3 consists of 16 residues. CDR3 sequence reads: CASSVAWTGSSETQYF. CDR3 DNA sequence: TGTGCCAGCAGCGTAGCGTGGACAGGGTCGTCGGAGACCCAGTACTTC.

This sequence joins TRBV19 and TRBJ1-1, with D unresolved. Germline-derived CDR1 and CDR2 are LNHDA and SQIVND (reference sequence). This CDR3 has 13 residues. The V end was cut by 6 bases, the J end by 6 bases, with 14 bases between. The CDR3 bases are TGTGCCAGTAGGATGACGGGGATCCCTGAAGCTTTCTTT. It translates to CASRMTGIPEAFF.

The CDR3 is CASSWRGQPQHF. The CDR3 DNA sequence: TGTGCCAGTAGTTGGAGGGGACAGCCCCAGCATTTT. This chain uses TRBV19 with TRBJ1-5; a possible D gene is TRBD1 (5 bases). CDR1 is LNHDA and CDR2 is SQIVND in the germline V gene (reference sequence). The CDR3 spans 12 residues. The ends were cut back, 5 bases at V and 7 bases at J, with 9 bases in the middle.

This rearrangement joins TRBV15 to TRBJ2-7, with TRBD2 identical over 7 bases. Per the germline V gene, CDR1 is LNHNV and CDR2 is YYDKDF (reference sequence). The CDR3 sequence is 16 residues long. Trimming removed 1 base from V and 0 bases from J; junction bases left unmatched: 6. CDR3 sequence: CATSRGASGGSYEQYF. The CDR3, as DNA: TGTGCCACCAGCAGAGGGGCTAGCGGTGGCTCCTACGAGCAGTACTTC.

The chain recombines TRBV7-2 with TRBJ1-1, with 10 bases identical to TRBD1. Germline CDR1 SGHTA, CDR2 FQGNSA. CDR3 length equals 14 residues. V was clipped by 4 bases and J by 5 bases; unmatched bases: 4. CDR3 amino acids: CASSWGQGLTEAFF. CDR3 in DNA: TGTGCCAGCAGCTGGGGACAGGGGCTTACTGAAGCTTTCTTT.

CDR3 bases: TGTGCCAGCAGTTTAGCTTCTTTGAGCGGGAGTGGCAATGAGCAGTTCTTC. It specifies CASSLASLSGSGNEQFF. This chain connects TRBV28 to TRBJ2-1; the match to TRBD2 covers 8 bases. Losses at the gene ends were 2 bases for V and 6 bases for J; bases not matched to a gene: 12. CDR3 length equals 17 residues. From germline, CDR1 is MDHEN and CDR2 SYDVKM.

This clone appeared a single time. The chain recombines TRBV5-6 with TRBJ1-3; D is ambiguous. V lost 4 bases and J lost 0, with 14 bases in between. CDR3 size: 16 residues. The germline CDR1 and CDR2 sequences are SGHDT and YYEEEE. This CDR3 reads CASSVIDRSSGNTIYF. Written as DNA, the CDR3 is TGTGCCAGCAGCGTGATCGATAGGAGCTCTGGAAACACCATATATTTT.

There are a few counts of this clone. This chain connects TRBV7-9 to TRBJ1-5, with 9 bases aligning to TRBD1. Per germline, CDR1 SEHNR and CDR2 FQNEAQ (reference sequence). With 1 base clipped from V and 11 bases from J, the junction kept 0 bases outside the gene matches. The CDR3 contains 12 residues. The CDR3 spells CASSLGDRAQHF. CDR3 sequence (DNA): TGTGCCAGCAGCTTAGGGGACAGGGCCCAGCATTTT. Together with reference TRBV7-9 and TRBJ1-5, the CDR3 gives the full variable domain: DTGVSQNPRHKITKRGQNVTFRCDPISEHNRLYWYRQTLGQGPEFLTYFQNEAQLEKSRLLSDRFSAERPKGSFSTLEIQRTEQGDSAMYLCASSLGDRAQHFGDGTRLSIL.

The genes are TRBV5-1 and TRBJ1-1; D unclear. The germline V gene encodes CDR1 SGHRS and CDR2 YFSETQ. CDR3 length: 14 amino acids. Trimming pared 0 bases from V and 3 bases from J, leaving 9 bases between. The CDR3 DNA is TGCGCCAGCAGCTTGGCCACGAGGTACACTGAAGCTTTCTTT. Protein sequence: CASSLATRYTEAFF.

The V and J genes are TRBV6-5 and TRBJ1-3; D remains ambiguous. CDR3 length: 15 residues. Germline values: CDR1 MNHEY, CDR2 SVGAGI. Trimming left V 0 bases short and J 0 bases short, with 6 bases between. The CDR3 DNA is TGTGCCAGCAGTTACTCTGCAGACTCTGGAAACACCATATATTTT. Translated: CASSYSADSGNTIYF.

This clone was counted a single time. The chain has TRBV6-5 and TRBJ2-7, with 8 bases aligning to TRBD1. Germline V gene data show CDR1 as MNHEY and CDR2 as SVGAGI. V trimming: 2 bases; J trimming: 6 bases; junction bases outside the gene matches: 6. The CDR3 has 14 residues. The CDR3 DNA sequence: TGTGCCAGCAGTTACCGGACAGGGAAGGGCGAGCAGTACTTC. Translating it yields CASSYRTGKGEQYF.

The V and J genes are TRBV5-6 and TRBJ1-3; D unresolved. The V end lost 4 bases, the J end lost 3 bases, and 8 bases lay between the germline ends. Germline V gene lookup returns CDR1 SGHDT and CDR2 YYEEEE. The CDR3 loop spans 13 amino acids. The CDR3 sequence: CASSGPLGNTIYF. CDR3 DNA: TGTGCCAGCAGCGGGCCCCTTGGAAACACCATATATTTT.

This chain joins TRBV2 and TRBJ2-7, with no clear D. Per the germline V gene, CDR1 is SNHLY and CDR2 is FYNNEI. The CDR3 extends over 11 amino acids. V dropped 6 bases and J dropped 0 bases, with 3 bases sitting between them. CDR3 DNA: TGTGCCAGCAGACTCTCCTACGAGCAGTACTTC. Translation: CASRLSYEQYF.

The V gene is TRBV6-5, the J gene TRBJ2-1; 14 positions match TRBD2. V lost 7 bases to trimming and J lost 9 bases; unmatched junction nucleotides: 8. This CDR3 comprises 15 residues. The germline V gene encodes CDR1 MNHEY and CDR2 SVGAGI. The CDR3 nucleotides read TGTGCCAGCAACTCGGGACTAGCGGGAGCGGGTGAGCAGTTCTTC. This encodes CASNSGLAGAGEQFF.

V usage is TRBV27 and J usage is TRBJ1-2; 10 nucleotides agree with TRBD1. CDR1 MNHEY and CDR2 SMNVEV come from the germline V gene (reference sequence). The trim removed 7 bases at V and 7 bases at J, leaving 18 bases unmatched. The CDR3 is made up of 17 amino acids. The CDR3 bases are TGTGCCAGCACCACAAAGCCACCGGGACAGGGGTCTGTTGGCTACACCTTC. As protein: CASTTKPPGQGSVGYTF.